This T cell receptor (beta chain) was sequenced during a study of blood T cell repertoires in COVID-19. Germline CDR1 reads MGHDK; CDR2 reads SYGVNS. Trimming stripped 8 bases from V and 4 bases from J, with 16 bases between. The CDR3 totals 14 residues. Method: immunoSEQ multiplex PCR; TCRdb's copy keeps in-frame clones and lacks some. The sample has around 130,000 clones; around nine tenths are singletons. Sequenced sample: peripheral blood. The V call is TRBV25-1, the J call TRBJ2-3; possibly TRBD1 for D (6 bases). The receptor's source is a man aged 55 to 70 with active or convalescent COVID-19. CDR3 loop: CASGWGPGSDTQYF. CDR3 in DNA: TGTGCCAGCGGATGGGGGCCAGGGTCAGATACGCAGTATTTT.